The T cell receptor (beta chain) described here comes from a study of blood T cells in healthy people across ages. This clonotype was counted between two and nine times. Between the trimmed V and J ends, which lost 2 bases and 0 bases, there was a span of 18 bases. Germline V gene lookup returns CDR1 KGHSH and CDR2 LQKENI. The CDR3 has 18 residues. Through a sample-barcoded 5' primer and a J-beta primer mix, a second PCR was run for 7 to 11 cycles. TCRdb passed the 5' RACE reads through MiXCR, listing each CDR3 protein once. The table has some 900,000 distinct CDR3 sequences, roughly 43% seen once; the top ten hold 13%.

The clonotype comes from a man aged 25 to 40 in good health. The V gene is TRBV18, the J gene TRBJ2-3, with D maybe TRBD1 (5 bases). The sample consisted of blood. The CDR3 DNA is TGTGCCAGCTCACCATCAGGGTCCGAGCTGGCTAGCACAGATACGCAGTATTTT. Protein: CASSPSGSELASTDTQYF.